The 9 T cell receptor beta chains reported below all come from one sample, sequenced in a study of blood T cell repertoires in COVID-19. The repertoire was sequenced with immunoSEQ multiplex PCR; TCRdb's copy has only in-frame clones and lacks some. The sample has over 90,000 clones, roughly 86% seen once. The sequenced sample was peripheral blood. Receptors originate from a man in his forties with active or convalescent COVID-19.

V and J are TRBV5-1 and TRBJ2-3; a weak D match, TRBD1 (6 bases). Germline-derived CDR1 and CDR2 are SGHRS and YFSETQ. CDR3 length: 13 residues. The V and J ends lost 0 bases and 6 bases respectively, with 8 bases between them. The CDR3 spells CASSLDRADTQYF. The CDR3 DNA is TGCGCCAGCAGCTTGGACAGGGCGGATACGCAGTATTTT.

V and J are TRBV24-1 and TRBJ2-3, with TRBD2 identical over 10 bases. Germline V gives CDR1 KGHDR, CDR2 SFDVKD. The CDR3 runs to 17 residues. J lost 0 bases, V lost 7 bases, and 9 bases had no gene match. The CDR3 sequence is CATSTPSGGASTDTQYF. In DNA, the CDR3 is TGTGCCACCAGCACCCCCAGCGGGGGGGCCAGCACAGATACGCAGTATTTT.

The chain is built from TRBV5-4 and TRBJ2-5, with 7 bases identical to TRBD2. The CDR3 contains 14 residues. V was pared by 5 bases and J by 1 base, with 5 bases of the junction left unmatched. Germline V CDR1 and CDR2: SGHNT, YYREEE (reference sequence). CDR3: CASSPGGGQETQYF. The CDR3 nucleotides read TGTGCCAGCAGTCCTGGGGGGGGCCAAGAGACCCAGTACTTC.

The chain is built from TRBV6-2 or TRBV6-3 and TRBJ1-1; no clear D gene. The germline gives CDR1 MNHEY, CDR2 SVGEGT. This CDR3 comprises 15 residues. Between the trimmed V and J ends, which lost 4 bases and 3 bases, there was a span of 15 bases. This chain's CDR3 is CASSSTQRKDTEAFF. CDR3 nucleotide sequence: TGTGCCAGCAGTTCGACACAGAGAAAGGACACTGAAGCTTTCTTT.

This rearrangement joins TRBV19 to TRBJ1-5; D gene ambiguous. Trimming left V 7 bases short and J 5 bases short, with 15 bases between. Per germline, CDR1 LNHDA and CDR2 SQIVND (reference sequence). This CDR3 comprises 14 residues. In DNA, the CDR3 is TGTGCCAGTAAACCGGACCTGCGGGATCAGCCCCAGCATTTT. Translated, it gives CASKPDLRDQPQHF.

This clone was observed once. The chain uses TRBV29-1 and TRBJ2-5, with a weak D call TRBD1 (6 bases). Germline V gene data show CDR1 as SQVTM and CDR2 as ANQGSEA. The CDR3 length is 14 residues. Trimming removed 2 bases at V and 4 bases at J, with 14 bases between. As DNA, the CDR3 is TGCAGCGTTGAACTACAGGGTTGGGGAGAGACCCAGTACTTC. Amino acids: CSVELQGWGETQYF.

As to this clone: Other DNA sequences of this sample code for an identical CDR3. The chain links TRBV10-1 to TRBJ1-2; D may be TRBD1 (6 bases). CDR1 and CDR2 (germline): WNHNN, SYGVQD (reference sequence). V lost 0 bases and J lost 6, with 8 bases in between. CDR3 length: 13 amino acids. CDR3 protein: CASSESQGHGYTF. In nucleotides, the CDR3 is TGCGCCAGCAGTGAGTCACAGGGTCATGGCTACACCTTC.

This chain uses TRBV30 with TRBJ2-5; maybe TRBD2 (5 bases). This CDR3 has 15 residues. Germline CDR1 GTSNPN, CDR2 SVGIG (reference sequence). The germline V and J ends were trimmed by 0 bases and 1 base, with 12 bases remaining between them. CDR3 in amino acids: CAWSVRAGIQETQYF. As DNA, the CDR3 is TGTGCCTGGAGTGTACGAGCCGGGATCCAAGAGACCCAGTACTTC.

The chain recombines TRBV29-1 with TRBJ2-7, with a tentative D call TRBD1 (5 bases). The CDR3 runs to 11 residues. V lost 5 bases, J lost 5 bases, and 10 bases lay in between. Germline CDR1 is SQVTM and CDR2 is ANQGSEA. The chain's CDR3 is CSVPGIDEQYF. The DNA of the CDR3 is TGCAGCGTTCCAGGGATTGACGAGCAGTACTTC.